These T cell receptor beta chains were read from a single sample in a study of T cells in localized non-small cell lung cancer. Data came from immunoSEQ multiplex PCR; TCRdb stores just in-frame clones and leaves some out. The data show about 14,000 clones, about 86% seen once. The starting material was peripheral blood, obtained before any cancer treatment. These TCRs come from a female donor aged 60 or older with stage I squamous cell lung carcinoma. Each CDR3 is given with its conserved first and last residue. The D gene is left open where the match is weak. Clone size is given for some rows only: seen once, a few or many times, or a class if the clone is expanded.

TRBJ2-2 | . | . | TRBV5-6 | TGTGCCAGCAGCTTGGGACGGAACACCGGGGAGCTGTTTTTT | CASSLGRNTGELFF
TRBJ2-1 | . | TRBD2 | TRBV30 | TGTGCCTGGGCCGCCTGGACTAGCGGGGGGCGGCATGAGCAGTTCTTC | CAWAAWTSGGRHEQFF
TRBJ2-3 | . | TRBD2 | TRBV9 | TGTGCCAGCAGCGCTAGCGGGACTAGCACAGATACGCAGTATTTT | CASSASGTSTDTQYF
TRBJ2-3 | few | . | TRBV5-4 | TGTGCCAGCAGCTTGGGGGGCGGCCCTAGCACAGATACGCAGTATTTT | CASSLGGGPSTDTQYF
TRBJ1-2 | . | TRBD1 | TRBV7-3 | TGTGCCAGCAGCGACGGACAGGGGACCGGCTACACCTTC | CASSDGQGTGYTF
TRBJ1-2 | . | . | TRBV5-6 | TGTGCCAGCAGCTTGGAGGGTTATGGCTACACCTTC | CASSLEGYGYTF
TRBJ1-3 | . | TRBD1 | TRBV4-1 | TGCGCCAGCAGCCAAGAATTAATTCAGGGGGCAGGGGCTGGAAACACCATATATTTT | CASSQELIQGAGAGNTIYF
TRBJ1-1 | . | . | TRBV19 | TGTGCCAGTAGTATAGACCGGGCCTTTAACACTGAAGCTTTCTTT | CASSIDRAFNTEAFF
TRBJ2-7 | . | . | TRBV5-4 | TGTGCCAGCAGTCGTCCCCTTAGAGGGCGAATCCCCTCCGAGCAGTACTTC | CASSRPLRGRIPSEQYF
TRBJ1-1 | . | . | TRBV7-9 | TGTGCCAGCAGCCGCAGGATGGAGAACACTGAAGCTTTCTTT | CASSRRMENTEAFF
TRBJ2-1 | once | . | TRBV7-9 | TGTGCCAGCCCCCCGGTCTCCTACAATGAGCAGTTCTTC | CASPPVSYNEQFF
TRBJ2-5 | . | TRBD2 | TRBV5-6 | TGTGCCAGCAGCTTGACTAGCGGGGGGTTGGAGACCCAGTACTTC | CASSLTSGGLETQYF
TRBJ1-1 | . | . | TRBV5-1 | TGCGCCAGCAGCTTCGGTACTGAAGCTTTCTTT | CASSFGTEAFF
TRBJ1-1 | once | . | TRBV6-5 | TGTGCCAGCAGTGGAGCGGGTCGCTCTGAAGCTTTCTTT | CASSGAGRSEAFF
TRBJ1-2 | . | . | TRBV7-2 | TGTGCCAGCAGCTATGGCGGGGTCCGTAACTATGGCTACACCTTC | CASSYGGVRNYGYTF
TRBJ1-6 | . | . | TRBV7-2 | TGTGCCAGCAGCTTGAGGGGGAAAAATAATTCACCCCTCCACTTT | CASSLRGKNNSPLHF
TRBJ2-7 | . | . | TRBV5-4 | TGTGCCAGCAGCTTGACTAGCTACGAGCAGTACTTC | CASSLTSYEQYF
TRBJ2-7 | few | . | TRBV10-2 | TGCGCCAGCAGACATAATAGGGAGCCCTACGAGCAGTACTTC | CASRHNREPYEQYF
TRBJ1-3 | . | . | TRBV6-1 | TGTGCCAGCAGTGCATGGGGTGCTGGAAACACCATATATTTT | CASSAWGAGNTIYF
TRBJ1-2 | . | TRBD1 | TRBV5-1 | TGCGCCAGCAGCATCCCTGGACAGGGTACCTATGGCTACACCTTC | CASSIPGQGTYGYTF
TRBJ2-3 | . | . | TRBV7-9 | TGTGCCAGCAGCTTAAGTCCGGGGGTGGGCACAGATACGCAGTATTTT | CASSLSPGVGTDTQYF
TRBJ1-6 | . | . | TRBV2 | TGTGCCAGCAGTGGACAGTCGGCGGGCTCACCCCTCCACTTT | CASSGQSAGSPLHF
TRBJ2-3 | . | TRBD2 | TRBV7-2 | TGTGCCAGCAGCCCGCCGACTAGCGGGGGGCACACAGATACGCAGTATTTT | CASSPPTSGGHTDTQYF